The clone carrying this TCR gamma chain turned up a few times. The protein that TCRdb holds for this DNA derives from a much larger clone and differs from the translated DNA at residue 9, which likely indicates a read error; the protein shown here is translated from the DNA. Germline values: CDR1 GITISATS, CDR2 ISYDGTV (reference sequence). The CDR3 is made up of 16 amino acids. The data originate from a study of gamma-delta chains in newborns, infants, children. Study details: Polyclonal expansion of innate γδ T cells after birth follows microbial exposure.

TCRdb redid clone calling on the reads using CATT. The sample records approximately 1,100 gamma-chain clones, 2% to 3% being singletons. The sample was blood. The sequence came from a child who was a newborn, infant or young child, either healthy, febrile or measles-vaccinated (not recorded which). This sequence joins TRGV9 and TRGJP. CDR3 residues: CALWEVREWGKKIKVF. DNA of the CDR3: TGTGCCTTGTGGGAGGTGCGGGAGTGGGGCAAAAAAATCAAGGTATTT.